The present T cell receptor (beta chain) was sequenced within a study of early T cells in non-severe SARS-CoV-2 infection. Study background: The sequenced material was bulk RNA from unsorted whole blood, and its chains were unpaired.

Points from the study as a whole: Anti-spike CD8 responses were favored by VDJdb matching, which missed private and CD4 specificities.

Unique molecular identifiers were attached to individual cDNA molecules. TCRdb analysed the 5' RACE reads with MiXCR anew, one entry per CDR3 protein. The sample lists approximately 19,000 distinct CDR3 sequences, about 5% occurring once. This clonotype has ten or more counts. Its target is unknown. Trimming removed 2 bases from V and 4 bases from J, with 14 bases in between. Germline V lookup: CDR1 LNHDA, CDR2 SQIVND (reference sequence). The CDR3 extends over 16 amino acids. The receptor was derived from an adult who was a healthcare worker with PCR-confirmed SARS-CoV-2 infection or an uninfected control (not recorded which). Material: whole blood. The chain combines TRBV19 with TRBJ2-2; possibly TRBD1 or TRBD2 for D (6 bases each). The CDR3 is CASSIPRGPSTGELFF. The CDR3 DNA reads TGTGCCAGTAGTATACCCCGGGGGCCCAGCACCGGGGAGCTGTTTTTT.